This T cell receptor (beta chain) was sequenced for a study of shared T cell receptors in the human thymus. Only in-frame clones appear in the TCRdb table, and some are missing; sequencing was by immunoSEQ multiplex PCR. The sample yields about 660,000 clones, around 87% seen once. This CDR3 is 14 amino acids long. V was trimmed by 1 base and J by 5 bases, leaving 11 bases between them. Per germline, CDR1 SGHTA and CDR2 FQGNSA. This sample also appeared in a second study, on human thymus T cells. As reported in that work: Donor material was obtained from healthy Finnish infants undergoing corrective surgery for congenital heart defects. Thymic samples were excised during corrective heart operations. Blood and thymic repertoires both appeared biased in V and J gene usage. Unrelated individuals had highly overlapping thymic repertoires, as reported in related research.

This rearrangement joins TRBV7-2 to TRBJ1-2, with D possibly being TRBD1 (5 bases). The sequencing sample was made of thymocytes. The source is a boy under three years old with a congenital heart defect. The CDR3 reads CASSLDGKGYGYTF. The CDR3 nucleotides read TGTGCCAGCAGCTTAGATGGCAAGGGGTATGGCTACACCTTC.